This T cell receptor beta chain was identified in a study of blood T cell repertoires in COVID-19. J gave up 5 bases and V 1 base, and 6 bases lay outside the gene matches. This CDR3 has 17 residues. The germline V gene has CDR1 MGHRA and CDR2 YSYEKL. The assay was immunoSEQ multiplex PCR, and TCRdb's table has in-frame clones only and misses some. The table has about 93,000 clones, 85% to 90% seen once; the top ten hold roughly 1.5%. Sequencing was done on a sample of peripheral blood. This sequence was found in a human donor with active COVID-19. The donor label of this sample is uncertain. This rearrangement joins TRBV4-1 to TRBJ2-2; 11 positions agree with TRBD2. The CDR3 bases are TGCGCCAGCAGCCAAGGACTAGCGGGGCCCAGAACCGGGGAGCTGTTTTTT. As protein: CASSQGLAGPRTGELFF.